This TCR beta chain was profiled in a study of T-cell memory formation after mild COVID-19 (dated by TCRdb to the early 2020s). General notes on the study: TCR sequence clusters from the two donors were largely donor specific. T-cell clones expanding and contracting after mild COVID-19 in a couple of donors were tracked by longitudinal TCRalpha and TCRbeta repertoire sequencing. The cohort comprised two young, previously healthy adult volunteers, one female and one male.

This clonotype has only a few counts. Its antigen remains unidentified. Base qualities are not at hand, and no much larger clone is one base apart. Ficoll-Paque density gradient centrifugation was used to isolate PBMCs. A distance of 15 bases separates the germline ends of V and J, which lose 5 bases and 4 bases respectively. From the cysteine up to the phenylalanine, the CDR3 has a length of 15 residues. Solely the CDR3 DNA is kept, with 45 bases framed from the first base. Here is what the overall study found, with its caveats: The study included only a couple of mild cases, and larger cohorts that include severe cases with pre-infection samples were judged to be necessary. Contracting CD4+ clones appeared mostly in the CM and EM memory subsets, whereas CD8+ clones were enriched in EMRA. SARS-CoV-2 specificity was not confirmed for the second-wave clones peaking on day 37. Clones that contracted from day 15 to 85 showed balanced CD4/CD8 phenotypes, whereas a second wave of clones that expanded from day 15 to 37 leaned towards CD4+. Some responding clones were detected in pre-infection memory, suggesting pre-existing cross-reactive memory T cells joined the SARS-CoV-2 response.

TCRdb shows the sequencer as Illumina NovaSeq 6000. TCRalpha and TCRbeta cDNA libraries were constructed by 5'RACE with constant-segment primers, with sample barcodes and unique molecular identifiers being introduced. Trizol reagent was used to extract RNA from every sample. Amplification of the libraries took two PCR steps, and the second step added a second sample barcode plus Illumina TruSeq adapters. Sequencing of the libraries was done on an Illumina NovaSeq, producing 2 x 150 bp paired-end reads. In the original analysis: Reads were demultiplexed and collapsed into UMI-guided consensus sequences with migec v1.2.7. Using mixcr v2.1.11, UMI consensuses were aligned to TRA and TRB V and J templates and then assembled into clonotypes. Clonotypes were classified as expanded or contracted when called significant by both edgeR and NoisET, with noise models trained on biological replicates. For edgeR calls, the cutoffs were a false discovery rate-adjusted p below 0.01 and a log2 fold-change threshold of 1. As an exploratory analysis of dynamics, PCA with hierarchical clustering was applied to max-normalized trajectories of the 1000 most abundant clonotypes. Separately sequenced CD4+ and CD8+ repertoires were used to assign the CD4 or CD8 phenotype of responding clones. Clones were called with MiXCR by TCRdb after fastp trimmed the public reads at Q25, and only in-frame beta chains were retained. Under each unique CDR3 protein, matching rows form one entry showing the most common genes and DNA. These V and J calls are TCRdb output, not the study's own analysis. This sample comprises just under 550,000 distinct CDR3 sequences, 20% of them detected only once. The ten most abundant clones make up under 15% of the sample.

This clonotype was sampled from an adult woman who had mild COVID-19 (a few samples of this study predate the infection). The sample titles of this study are shuffled in the database, so cell type and time point are left out; the donor was told from shared clones. The chain was built from TRBV12-3 or TRBV12-4 and TRBJ1-3, with the identity of the D gene unclear. The sample was PBMCs or a T cell subset sorted from them (not recorded which). The nucleotides read TGTGCCAGCAGTACCCGACCGACTGGAGGAAACACCATATATTTT. Translated, this is CASSTRPTGGNTIYF.